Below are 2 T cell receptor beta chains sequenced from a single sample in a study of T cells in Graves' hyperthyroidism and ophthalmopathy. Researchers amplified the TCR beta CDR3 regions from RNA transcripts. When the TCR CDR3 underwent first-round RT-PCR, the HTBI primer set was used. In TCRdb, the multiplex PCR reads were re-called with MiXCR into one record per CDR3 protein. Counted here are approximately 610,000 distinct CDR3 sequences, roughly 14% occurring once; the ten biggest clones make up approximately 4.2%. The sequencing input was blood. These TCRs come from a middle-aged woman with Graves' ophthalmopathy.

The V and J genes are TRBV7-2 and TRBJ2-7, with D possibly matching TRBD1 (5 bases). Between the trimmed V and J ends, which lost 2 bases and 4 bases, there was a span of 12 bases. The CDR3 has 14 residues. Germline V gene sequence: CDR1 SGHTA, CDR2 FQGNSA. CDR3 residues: CASSLTQTVYEQYF. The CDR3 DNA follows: TGTGCCAGCAGCTTAACCCAGACAGTTTACGAGCAGTACTTC. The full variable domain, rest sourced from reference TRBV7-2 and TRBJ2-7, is GAGVSQSPSNKVTEKGKDVELRCDPISGHTALYWYRQSLGQGLEFLIYFQGNSAPDKSGLPSDRFSAERTGGSVSTLTIQRTQQEDSAVYLCASSLTQTVYEQYFGPGTRLTVT.

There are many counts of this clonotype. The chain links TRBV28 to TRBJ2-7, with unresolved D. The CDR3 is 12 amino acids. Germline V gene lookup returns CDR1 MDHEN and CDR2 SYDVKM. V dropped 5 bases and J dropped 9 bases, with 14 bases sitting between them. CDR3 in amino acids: CASSAPSAAQYF. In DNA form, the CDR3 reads TGTGCCAGCAGTGCCCCATCGGCGGCGCAGTACTTC.